The entry that follows covers one TCR beta chain sequence. What antigen it recognizes has not been identified. Base-call qualities are not available, and no considerably larger clone is one nucleotide away. Preparation of the library involved the immunoSEQ multiplex PCR assay. TCRdb re-hosts the immuneACCESS table, in-frame sequences only. Its copies lack some clones; in the studies checked, an unresolved V gene accounts for under half of them, and the cause for the rest is not known. The table for this sample lists approximately 12,000 clones; about 85% of them were counted only once. Under 7% of the sample lies in the top ten. This sample was included in a study of chemoradiotherapy in HPV16-positive cancers (dated by TCRdb to between 2021 and 2024). Turning to the overall study: Candidate HPV-specific T-cell clones and common TCR motifs were defined through functional T-cell assays on cells from two HPV16-positive patients. Whether T-cell immunity against the HPV oncoproteins E6 and E7 changes during chemoradiotherapy and whether survival is affected by this immunity were examined in the study. The candidate HPV-specific TCRs and motifs were subsequently tracked in TCR repertoires obtained from approximately 91 patients with HPV-related cancers.

Repertoires were sampled multiple times during chemoradiotherapy, which allowed clonal expansion in the tumor microenvironment to be followed. V was cut back by 2 bases and J by 7 bases, leaving a gap of 6 bases between them. The germline V gene (reference sequence) specifies MNHEY as CDR1 and SMNVEV as CDR2. The CDR3 runs 12 amino acids, cysteine and phenylalanine included. The only DNA kept is the CDR3, 36 bases in frame from the first base. Broader findings and caveats from the paper: The functional definition of HPV-specific T cells was derived from only two HPV16-positive patients, and the survival association was reported for HPV16-positive patients. In HPV16-positive patients, expansion of HPV-responsive T cells during chemoradiotherapy was found to be associated with improved recurrence-free survival. Expansion of candidate HPV-specific clones and E7-related TCR motifs was observed in the tumor microenvironment during treatment, whereas no such expansion was observed for non-HPV-specific T cells.

The chain is encoded by TRBV27 joined to TRBJ2-1; the D gene is possibly TRBD1 or TRBD2, each agreeing over 5 bases. The sample consisted of blood, taken from a patient who underwent chemoradiotherapy. The sequence derives from a human donor with HPV-associated anogenital cancer. The nucleotides are TGTGCCAGCAGTTTAGGGGGAAATGAGCAGTTCTTC. The translation is CASSLGGNEQFF.